The 5 T cell receptor beta chains given below trace back to one sample, sequenced in a study of graft-versus-host responses after intestinal transplantation. TCRdb's copy holds only in-frame clones and misses some; the assay was immunoSEQ multiplex PCR. The sample holds 23,000 or so clones, about 95% seen once. Here the sequenced sample was PBMCs, taken just over 29 days after intestinal transplant. These receptors all come from a human patient who received an intestinal transplant, so some T cells may come from the graft donor.

Regarding this clone: The sample carries other DNA sequences with the same CDR3. The chain combines TRBV5-1 with TRBJ2-7, with TRBD1 matching 8 bases. Germline trimming cut 4 bases from V and 1 base from J; bases unmatched to any gene: 4. CDR3 length: 14 amino acids. Germline-derived CDR1 and CDR2 are SGHRS and YFSETQ. The CDR3 DNA reads TGCGCCAGCAGCGCCGGGACAGGATCCTACGAGCAGTACTTC. This translates into CASSAGTGSYEQYF.

The gene calls are TRBV6-5 and TRBJ1-1, with D unresolved. Germline CDR1 MNHEY, CDR2 SVGAGI. The germline V and J ends were trimmed by 6 bases and 1 base, with 9 bases remaining between them. The CDR3 loop spans 13 amino acids. CDR3 in amino acids: CASSTGPNTEAFF. CDR3 nucleotide sequence: TGTGCCAGCAGCACTGGACCGAACACTGAAGCTTTCTTT.

V gene TRBV7-2 combines with J gene TRBJ2-7, with D possibly TRBD2 on 6 matching bases. This CDR3 contains 14 residues. The V end lost 2 bases, the J end lost 6 bases, and 14 bases lay between the germline ends. Germline CDR1 and CDR2: SGHTA and FQGNSA. CDR3 sequence (DNA): TGTGCCAGCAGCTTATCTTCGGTGGGGGGCGAGCAGTACTTC. It codes for CASSLSSVGGEQYF.

This chain links TRBV19 with TRBJ2-1; 14 bases align to TRBD2. The CDR3 has 15 residues. The V segment lost 5 bases and the J segment 6 bases; nucleotides outside the gene matches: 3. Germline-derived CDR1 and CDR2 are LNHDA and SQIVND (reference sequence). The CDR3 nucleotides read TGTGCCAGTAGTCTCGGGACTAGCGGGAGCAATGAGCAGTTCTTC. Protein: CASSLGTSGSNEQFF.

The chain couples TRBV28 to TRBJ2-7; a possible D gene is TRBD1 (5 bases). V lost 4 bases and J lost 5, with 12 bases in between. Germline loops: CDR1 MDHEN, CDR2 SYDVKM. The CDR3 length is 13 residues. DNA for the CDR3: TGTGCCAGCAGTTATCTACAGGAACACGAGCAGTACTTC. Its protein is CASSYLQEHEQYF.